Listed here are 32 T cell receptor beta chains from one sample, sequenced in a study of T cell repertoires in cytomegalovirus infection. One entry per CDR3 protein, called by TCRdb with MiXCR from the reads. The sample lists nearly 650,000 distinct CDR3 sequences; roughly 26% were seen once. Specimen: CD8+ T cells from PBMCs. Receptors were obtained from a human donor in good health (CMV status not recorded). Some clones in this sample may be carry-over from other donors' samples.

The rearrangement joins TRBV6-2 or TRBV6-3 to TRBJ2-1; 14 nucleotides match TRBD2. The germline V gene has CDR1 MNHEY and CDR2 SVGEGT. V was clipped by 2 bases and J by 1 base; unmatched bases: 4. The CDR3 contains 18 residues. CDR3 DNA: TGTGCCAGCAGTTACATGGGACTAGCGGGGGAGTCCTACAATGAGCAGTTCTTC. This encodes CASSYMGLAGESYNEQFF.

The gene calls are TRBV7-6 and TRBJ2-3; the D gene is possibly TRBD2 (6 bases). The CDR3 spans 15 residues. The germline V and J ends were trimmed by 6 bases and 1 base, with 14 bases remaining between them. From germline, CDR1 is SGHVS and CDR2 FNYEAQ. CDR3 DNA sequence: TGTGCCAGCAGACGACTAGTGGTTGGCACAGATACGCAGTATTTT. This sequence encodes CASRRLVVGTDTQYF.

This clonotype was seen more than once but under ten times. The J gene is TRBJ2-4, the V gene TRBV7-9; 7 bases align to TRBD1. The V segment lost 1 base and the J segment 10 bases; nucleotides outside the gene matches: 19. CDR1 is SEHNR and CDR2 is FQNEAQ in the germline V gene (reference sequence). The CDR3 runs 18 residues. CDR3 coding DNA: TGTGCCAGCAGCTTAGAGGGTAAGGGGGCCGCCCAGACTGCGATTCAGTACTTC. As protein: CASSLEGKGAAQTAIQYF.

The sample holds a few counts of this clonotype. This chain joins TRBV19 and TRBJ2-1; D uncertain. CDR3 length equals 13 residues. The V and J ends lost 4 bases and 0 bases respectively, with 4 bases between them. Germline CDR1 is LNHDA and CDR2 is SQIVND (reference sequence). This CDR3 is CASSRVSYNEQFF. CDR3 in DNA: TGTGCCAGTAGTAGGGTCTCCTACAATGAGCAGTTCTTC.

This clonotype turned up a few times. The CDR3 DNA is TGTGCCAGCAGCTTGACCCAGGCCGGCAATGAGCAGTTCTTC. Its protein product is CASSLTQAGNEQFF. The chain recombines TRBV7-9 with TRBJ2-1; D gene unclear. The V and J ends lost 3 bases and 6 bases respectively, with 12 bases between them. Germline V CDR1 and CDR2: SEHNR, FQNEAQ (reference sequence). CDR3 length equals 14 residues.

Concerning this clonotype itself: A much larger clone differs by one base, so this may be a read error. J is TRBJ2-2 and V is TRBV14, with D perhaps assigned TRBD1 or TRBD2 (5 bases each). CDR1 is SGHDN and CDR2 is FVKESK in the germline V gene. The CDR3 has 16 amino acids. The CDR3 bases are TGTGCCAGCAACCAAGAAGGGGACGGCGGCACCGGGGAGCTGTTTTTT. Translating it yields CASNQEGDGGTGELFF.

This clonotype was seen a handful of times. The chain is built from TRBV7-9 and TRBJ2-1; D may correspond to TRBD1 or TRBD2 (6 bases each). The germline V and J ends were trimmed by 10 bases and 4 bases, with 14 bases remaining between them. CDR1 SEHNR and CDR2 FQNEAQ come from the germline V gene (reference sequence). There are 13 residues in the CDR3. The CDR3 DNA is TGTGCCACCCGCGGGACACCGTACAATGAGCAGTTCTTC. As protein: CATRGTPYNEQFF. Using reference TRBV7-9 and TRBJ2-1 for the parts outside the CDR3, the full variable domain is DTGVSQNPRHKITKRGQNVTFRCDPISEHNRLYWYRQTLGQGPEFLTYFQNEAQLEKSRLLSDRFSAERPKGSFSTLEIQRTEQGDSAMYLCATRGTPYNEQFFGPGTRLTVL.

This clonotype was detected a few times. The chain links TRBV20-1 to TRBJ2-7; TRBD2 aligns across 10 bases. The CDR3 runs 18 residues. CDR1 DFQATT and CDR2 SNEGSKA come from the germline V gene (reference sequence). V shed 3 bases and J 2 bases; nucleotides not matched to a gene: 16. In DNA form, the CDR3 reads TGCAGTGCTAGGAGGGCTAGCGGGGGATTTGGGTGGCCCTACGAGCAGTACTTC. This gives the protein CSARRASGGFGWPYEQYF.

This clonotype was observed a handful of times. The CDR3 DNA is TGTGCCAGCAGTTATGGAGTCGCCGGGGAGCTGTTTTTT. This translates into CASSYGVAGELFF. The chain links TRBV6-5 to TRBJ2-2; no firm D call. Per germline, CDR1 MNHEY and CDR2 SVGAGI. Between the trimmed V and J ends, which lost 3 bases and 6 bases, there was a span of 8 bases. The CDR3 extends over 13 amino acids.

The chain uses TRBV6-5 and TRBJ2-6, with D perhaps matching TRBD1 or TRBD2 (6 bases each). The CDR3 runs 15 residues. The germline V and J ends were trimmed by 2 bases and 4 bases, with 9 bases remaining between them. Germline loops: CDR1 MNHEY, CDR2 SVGAGI. The CDR3 loop reads CASSYRGGGANVLTF. The CDR3 DNA follows: TGTGCCAGCAGTTACAGAGGGGGGGGGGCCAACGTCCTGACTTTC.

Concerning this clonotype itself: A much larger clone differs by one base, so this may be a read error. The rearrangement uses TRBV7-9 and TRBJ2-3, with D possibly TRBD1 on 5 matching bases. Germline CDR1 and CDR2: SEHNR and FQNEAQ (reference sequence). The CDR3 contains 12 residues. CDR3 region: CVSSRAENTQYF. The CDR3 coding sequence is TGTGTCAGCAGCAGGGCGGAAAATACGCAGTATTTT.

In this sample, this clonotype turned up many times. The genes are TRBV25-1 and TRBJ2-3; 8 positions match TRBD1. Germline loops: CDR1 MGHDK, CDR2 SYGVNS. J gave up 4 bases and V 0 bases, and 9 bases lay outside the gene matches. CDR3 length: 17 residues. DNA for the CDR3: TGTGCCAGCAGTGAATATTTTCCAGGGGGCATCGCAGATACGCAGTATTTT. Amino acids: CASSEYFPGGIADTQYF.

V gene TRBV9 combines with J gene TRBJ1-2, with a tentative D call TRBD1 (5 bases). Germline V lookup: CDR1 SGDLS, CDR2 YYNGEE. Trimming took 0 bases from V and 8 from J, leaving 20 bases between them. This CDR3 is 16 amino acids long. The CDR3 nucleotides read TGTGCCAGCAGCGTAGAAGTGACAGTCTTCGGCTACGGCTACACCTTC. Residues: CASSVEVTVFGYGYTF.

At least ten counts were recorded for this clonotype. The V gene is TRBV12-3 or TRBV12-4, the J gene TRBJ2-7; D might be TRBD2 (6 bases). Trimming removed 0 bases from V and 7 bases from J, with 10 bases in between. This CDR3 has 13 amino acids. CDR3 bases: TGTGCCAGCAGTTTAGCGCTGGGGAGGGAGCAGTACGTC. Encoded protein: CASSLALGREQYV.

The chain joins TRBV13 to TRBJ2-3; D possibly corresponds to TRBD2 (6 bases). The germline V gene encodes CDR1 PRHDT and CDR2 FYEKMQ (reference sequence). This CDR3 has 15 amino acids. V was cut by 6 bases and J by 1 base, with 14 bases left in between. CDR3 nucleotides: TGTGCCAGCAGACAGCCGGGACTCCGCACAGATACGCAGTATTTT. Translation: CASRQPGLRTDTQYF.

This clonotype was observed a handful of times. The V gene is TRBV6-2 or TRBV6-3, the J gene TRBJ1-5; 7 bases are a match to TRBD1. CDR3 length equals 16 residues. Looked up from germline, CDR1 is MNHEY and CDR2 is SVGEGT. Trimming at V came to 3 bases and at J to 6 bases, leaving 11 bases not matched to a gene. The CDR3 nucleotides are TGTGCCAGCAGTTATTATCGACAGGGCTGGTTTCAGCCCCAGCATTTT. Its protein is CASSYYRQGWFQPQHF.

This clonotype has only a few counts. The chain is built from TRBV19 and TRBJ2-1, with TRBD1 as a possible D gene (5 bases). Trimming took off 3 bases at V and 4 bases at J, with 19 bases between the two ends. The CDR3 has 17 amino acids. The germline V gene encodes CDR1 LNHDA and CDR2 SQIVND (reference sequence). The DNA for the CDR3 is TGTGCCAGTAGTATGTATCCAGGGCCATTACCATACAATGAGCAGTTCTTC. Its protein is CASSMYPGPLPYNEQFF.

Only a few counts were recorded for this clonotype. In nucleotides, the CDR3 is TGTGCCACCAGCCTGGGGGGGTCAAAGACCCAGTACTTC. Residues: CATSLGGSKTQYF. This sequence joins TRBV15 and TRBJ2-5, with 7 bases fitting TRBD2. Germline V gene lookup returns CDR1 LNHNV and CDR2 YYDKDF (reference sequence). Trimming removed 5 bases from V and 6 bases from J; junction bases left unmatched: 6. The length of the CDR3 is 13 residues.

This chain's CDR3 is CASSQEGGPMNTEAFF. The CDR3 region has the DNA TGTGCCAGCAGCCAAGAGGGGGGACCCATGAACACTGAAGCTTTCTTT. The chain uses TRBV3-1 and TRBJ1-1, with a tentative D call TRBD1 (5 bases). Looked up from germline, CDR1 is LGHDT and CDR2 is YNNKEL (reference sequence). Deletions cut 0 bases from V and 0 bases from J, with 11 bases between. The CDR3 extends over 16 amino acids.

This clonotype was picked up one time. This likely traces to a read error, being one base from a far larger clone. The V call is TRBV7-3, the J call TRBJ1-5; D is undetermined. There are 14 residues in the CDR3. Germline loops: CDR1 SGHTA, CDR2 FQGTGA. V dropped 2 bases and J dropped 6 bases, with 11 bases sitting between them. CDR3 residues: CASSLGWVGQPQHF. As DNA, the CDR3 is TGTGCCAGCAGCTTAGGATGGGTAGGTCAGCCCCAGCATTTT.

The gene calls are TRBV7-3 and TRBJ2-6; D gene ambiguous. Trimming shortened V by 5 bases and J by 0 bases, and 11 bases separated the two germline ends. This CDR3 region has 16 residues. CDR1 SGHTA and CDR2 FQGTGA come from the germline V gene. The CDR3 protein is CASSPRSSSGANVLTF. CDR3 nucleotides: TGTGCCAGCAGCCCCCGTAGTTCCTCTGGGGCCAACGTCCTGACTTTC.

A few counts support this clonotype. This chain links TRBV14 with TRBJ2-7; D unresolved. V was cut by 0 bases and J by 2 bases, with 23 bases left in between. The CDR3 runs to 19 residues. CDR1 is SGHDN, CDR2 FVKESK, per germline. The CDR3 bases are TGTGCCAGCAGCCAAGAAAGTCTGGCTACGGCGCCTAAACCCTACGAGCAGTACGTC. It yields the protein CASSQESLATAPKPYEQYV.

The chain has TRBV12-3 or TRBV12-4 and TRBJ2-7; a possible D gene is TRBD1 (5 bases). CDR3 length equals 13 residues. Trimming took 1 base from V and 7 from J, leaving 11 bases between them. CDR3 sequence: CASSLGQGWEQYV. DNA for the CDR3: TGTGCCAGCAGTTTAGGGCAGGGTTGGGAGCAGTACGTC.

To note about this clonotype: This CDR3 fails to terminate in the conserved phenylalanine or tryptophan, so it likely reflects a read error. The chain couples TRBV20-1 to TRBJ2-1, with D perhaps TRBD1 (5 bases). V was cut by 5 bases and J by 4 bases, with 9 bases left in between. This CDR3 spans 12 amino acids. The germline gives CDR1 DFQATT, CDR2 SNEGSKA (reference sequence). The CDR3 loop is CSAPWTYNEQFS. The DNA of the CDR3 is TGCAGTGCTCCTTGGACATACAATGAGCAGTTCTCC.

This clonotype has just a few counts. The chain uses TRBV4-1 and TRBJ2-3; 12 bases are a match to TRBD2. CDR1 and CDR2 from the germline V gene are MGHRA and YSYEKL. With 2 bases clipped from V and 3 bases from J, the junction kept 12 bases outside the gene matches. The CDR3 covers 19 residues. This CDR3 reads CASSQTQLPSGGATDTQYF. The CDR3, as DNA: TGCGCCAGCAGCCAAACGCAACTTCCTAGCGGGGGGGCAACAGATACGCAGTATTTT.

Many counts were recorded for this clonotype. This sequence joins TRBV7-6 and TRBJ2-5; the match to TRBD1 covers 10 bases. CDR1 SGHVS and CDR2 FNYEAQ come from the germline V gene. The CDR3 covers 15 residues. V shed 2 bases, J shed 2 bases, and the junction held 2 bases outside the gene matches. This CDR3 is CASSLLDRGQETQYF. The CDR3 coding sequence is TGTGCCAGCAGCTTACTGGACAGGGGGCAAGAGACCCAGTACTTC.

This clonotype was recorded at least ten times. This sequence joins TRBV7-6 and TRBJ2-2; the match to TRBD2 covers 9 bases. This CDR3 has 15 amino acids. CDR1 is SGHVS, CDR2 FNYEAQ, per germline. V shed 4 bases and J 1 base; nucleotides not matched to a gene: 1. The CDR3 region is CASSSTSGNTGELFF. CDR3 nucleotides: TGTGCCAGCAGCTCGACTAGCGGGAACACCGGGGAGCTGTTTTTT.

This clonotype was found a few times. This chain uses TRBV7-3 with TRBJ1-1; a weak D match, TRBD1 (5 bases). V was trimmed by 1 base and J by 5 bases, leaving 11 bases between them. This CDR3 has 14 amino acids. Germline V gene sequence: CDR1 SGHTA, CDR2 FQGTGA. The CDR3 DNA is TGTGCCAGCAGCTTAATTGGGGGAGATACTGAAGCTTTCTTT. As protein: CASSLIGGDTEAFF.

This clonotype occurred a few times. This rearrangement joins TRBV12-3 or TRBV12-4 to TRBJ2-1; D unresolved. The ends were cut back, 4 bases at V and 9 bases at J, with 7 bases in the middle. This CDR3 comprises 11 residues. The CDR3: CASSSASEQFF. The CDR3 DNA is TGTGCCAGCAGTTCTGCGTCTGAGCAGTTCTTC.

CDR3 coding DNA: TGTGCCAGCAACCCGACAGGGGGTGCCCAAGAGACCCAGTACTTC. Its translation: CASNPTGGAQETQYF. This chain connects TRBV2 to TRBJ2-5; TRBD1 aligns across 9 bases. Trimming removed 7 bases from V and 1 base from J; junction bases left unmatched: 7. The V gene's germline CDR1 is SNHLY and CDR2 FYNNEI. The CDR3 contains 15 residues.

The table lists this clonotype with many counts. This chain uses TRBV4-1 with TRBJ1-1; D remains unclear. The CDR3 covers 13 residues. The V end lost 1 base, the J end lost 5 bases, and 8 bases lay between the germline ends. Germline CDR1 MGHRA, CDR2 YSYEKL. CDR3: CASSQVVRTEAFF. The CDR3 region has the DNA TGCGCCAGCAGCCAAGTGGTCCGGACTGAAGCTTTCTTT.

This clonotype was seen at least ten times. V and J are TRBV28 and TRBJ1-1; TRBD1 might be the D (5 bases). V lost 3 bases, J lost 5 bases, and 13 bases lay in between. CDR3 length equals 14 residues. Germline CDR1 MDHEN, CDR2 SYDVKM. CDR3: CASSFAGAGTEAFF. Written as DNA, the CDR3 is TGTGCCAGCAGTTTTGCCGGGGCTGGAACTGAAGCTTTCTTT.